The clone carrying this T cell receptor (beta chain) came up a few times. The antigen is undetermined. These data come from a study of T cells after yellow fever vaccination. Overall study findings and caveats: The study noted that FACS-sorted repertoires could contain abundant clonotypes contaminating from the bulk population. Weaker in magnitude, the secondary response showed a faster peak on day 5 versus 15. Re-detected after boosting: most primary clones, 96% of CD4 and about 90% of CD8.

The V end lost 2 bases, the J end lost 0 bases, and 14 bases lay between the germline ends. From germline, CDR1 is SGHTA and CDR2 FQGNSA. The CDR3 sequence is 17 residues long. TCRdb itself ran the 5' RACE reads through MiXCR, one entry per CDR3 protein. The sample consists of about 500,000 distinct CDR3 sequences, approximately 16% of them appearing once. This receptor was identified in a man between 18 and 29 years old who received the YFV17D yellow fever vaccine. The sequencing used PBMCs, collected 4 to 5 days after the first yellow fever vaccination. V and J are TRBV7-2 and TRBJ1-3; D is uncertain. CDR3 sequence reads: CASSLSATPSSGNTIYF. CDR3 in DNA: TGTGCCAGCAGCTTATCCGCGACGCCGAGCTCTGGAAACACCATATATTTT.